These T cell receptor beta chains were read from a single sample in a study of beta chain features in type 1 diabetes. The assay was immunoSEQ multiplex PCR, and TCRdb's table has in-frame clones only and misses some. The data contain about 370,000 clones, roughly 9.8% of them singletons. Sequencing input: central memory CD4+ T cells from blood. These receptors came from a man aged 25 to 45 with type 1 diabetes. CDR3s include the opening cysteine and the closing phenylalanine or tryptophan.

J gene	V gene	CDR3 protein
TRBJ2-3	TRBV5-1	CASSLAGGTHTDTQYF
TRBJ2-7	TRBV23-1	CASEGESYEQYF
TRBJ1-1	TRBV5-1	CASSRGQGISNTEAFF
TRBJ2-2	TRBV13	CASSLRVGELFF
TRBJ1-4	TRBV5-1	CASSRDRQGGEKLFF
TRBJ2-1	TRBV6-5	CASSYLGTSYGNEQFF
TRBJ2-7	TRBV6-1	CASSEGGYDEQYF
TRBJ1-4	TRBV2	CASRTDNEKLFF
TRBJ2-3	TRBV7-7	CASSLGLAGGHTDTQYF
TRBJ2-7	TRBV7-2	CASSLSAASHEQYF
TRBJ2-7	TRBV11-1	CASRQGQELRYEQYF
TRBJ1-2	TRBV28	CACRGLGYGYTF
TRBJ1-2	TRBV5-4	CASSLARSFYGYTF
TRBJ2-7	TRBV18	CASSSGTSGSGYEQYF
TRBJ2-2	TRBV10-2	CASRNSRDTGELFF
TRBJ1-1	TRBV7-3	CASSLMGGANTEAFF
TRBJ2-2	TRBV5-8	CASSLNGMNTGELFF
TRBJ2-7	TRBV5-1	CASSLAPSGSTGGRNEQYF
TRBJ1-4	TRBV6-1	CASTRGFNEKLFF
TRBJ2-1	TRBV7-2	CASSAGLADEQFF
TRBJ2-1	TRBV10-3	CAISGTTSGSPYNEQFF
TRBJ1-5	TRBV10-3	CAISDAGMSRSNQPQHF
TRBJ2-3	TRBV18	CASSPRGSGSVGDTQYF
TRBJ2-4	TRBV28	CASSLTGNIQYF
TRBJ2-2	TRBV2	CASSAQGANTGELFF
TRBJ2-7	TRBV4-3	CASSQAHMSEQYF
TRBJ2-7	TRBV6-6	CASSSLSREQYF
TRBJ2-1	TRBV7-2	CASSLGVTGVIYNEQFF
TRBJ1-2	TRBV18	CASSPLTRENGYTF
TRBJ2-1	TRBV28	CASTPYEAYNEQFF
TRBJ2-1	TRBV11-1	CASSLTLAGVSSNEQFF
TRBJ1-1	TRBV30	CAWSRGTEAFF
TRBJ1-2	TRBV28	CAVDLYGYTF
TRBJ2-1	TRBV19	CASRPLIGSYNEQFF
TRBJ1-5	TRBV11-1	CASSVSGNQPQHF